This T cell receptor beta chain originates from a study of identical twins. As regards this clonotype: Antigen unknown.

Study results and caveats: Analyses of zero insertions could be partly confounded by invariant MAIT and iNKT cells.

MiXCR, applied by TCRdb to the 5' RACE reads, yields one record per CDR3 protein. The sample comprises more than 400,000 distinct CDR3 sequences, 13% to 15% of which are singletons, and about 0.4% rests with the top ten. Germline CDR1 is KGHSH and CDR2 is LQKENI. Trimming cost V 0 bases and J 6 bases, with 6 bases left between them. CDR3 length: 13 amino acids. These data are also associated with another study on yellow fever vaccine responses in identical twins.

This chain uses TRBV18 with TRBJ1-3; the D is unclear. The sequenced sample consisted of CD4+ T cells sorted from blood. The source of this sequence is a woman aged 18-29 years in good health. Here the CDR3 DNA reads TGTGCCAGCTCACCACCGACCCAAAACACCATATATTTT. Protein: CASSPPTQNTIYF.